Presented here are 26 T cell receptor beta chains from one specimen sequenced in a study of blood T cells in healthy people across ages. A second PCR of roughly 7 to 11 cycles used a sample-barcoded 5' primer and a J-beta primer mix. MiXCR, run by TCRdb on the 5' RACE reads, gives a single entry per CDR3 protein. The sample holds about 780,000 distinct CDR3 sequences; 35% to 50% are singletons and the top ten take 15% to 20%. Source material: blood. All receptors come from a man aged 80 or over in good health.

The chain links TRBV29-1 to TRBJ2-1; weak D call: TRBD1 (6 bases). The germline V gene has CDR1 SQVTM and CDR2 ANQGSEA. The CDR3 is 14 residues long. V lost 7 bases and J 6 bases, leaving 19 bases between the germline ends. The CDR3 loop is CSDLSGALGNEQFF. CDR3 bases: TGCAGCGACCTATCAGGGGCATTGGGCAATGAGCAGTTCTTC.

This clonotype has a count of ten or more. The CDR3: CASSLAPVTTLHF. The CDR3 region has the DNA TGTGCCAGCAGCTTAGCCCCGGTTACCACCCTCCACTTT. The chain couples TRBV7-2 to TRBJ1-6; the D is unclear. V lost 0 bases, J lost 14 bases, and 11 bases lay in between. Per germline, CDR1 SGHTA and CDR2 FQGNSA. The CDR3 extends over 13 amino acids.

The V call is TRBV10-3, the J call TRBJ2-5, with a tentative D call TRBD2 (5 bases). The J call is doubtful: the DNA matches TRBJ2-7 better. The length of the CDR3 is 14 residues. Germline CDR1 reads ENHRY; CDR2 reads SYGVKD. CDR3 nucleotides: TGTGCCCCGAGACGGGGTACAAAAGTCCACGAGCAGTACTTC. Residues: CAPRRGTKVHEQYF.

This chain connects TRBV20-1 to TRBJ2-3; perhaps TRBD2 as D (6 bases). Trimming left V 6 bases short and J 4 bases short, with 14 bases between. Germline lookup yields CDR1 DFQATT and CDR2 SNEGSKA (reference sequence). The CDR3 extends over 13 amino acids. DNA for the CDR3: TGCAGTGCCTTCAGGACGGGAGCAGATACGCAGTATTTT. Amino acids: CSAFRTGADTQYF.

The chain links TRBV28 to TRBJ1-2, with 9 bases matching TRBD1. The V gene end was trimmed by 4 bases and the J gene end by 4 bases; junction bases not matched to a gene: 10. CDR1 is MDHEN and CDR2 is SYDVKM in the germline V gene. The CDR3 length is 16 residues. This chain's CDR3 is CASSSNTGTGLYGYTF. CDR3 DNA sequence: TGTGCCAGCAGTTCGAACACCGGGACAGGGCTCTATGGCTACACCTTC.

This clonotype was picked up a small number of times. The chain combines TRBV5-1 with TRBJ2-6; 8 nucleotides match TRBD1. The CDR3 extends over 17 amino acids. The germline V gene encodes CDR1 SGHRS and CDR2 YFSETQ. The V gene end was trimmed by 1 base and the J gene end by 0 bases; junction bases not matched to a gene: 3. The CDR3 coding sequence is TGCGCCAGCAGCTTGAGGGGACAGGTCTCTGGGGCCAACGTCCTGACTTTC. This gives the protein CASSLRGQVSGANVLTF.

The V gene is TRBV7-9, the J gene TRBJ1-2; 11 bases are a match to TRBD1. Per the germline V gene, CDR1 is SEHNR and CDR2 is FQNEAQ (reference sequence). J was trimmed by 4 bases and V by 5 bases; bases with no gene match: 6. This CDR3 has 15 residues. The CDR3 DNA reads TGTGCCAGCAGCGGAGGGACAGGGGGATCCTATGGCTACACCTTC. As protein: CASSGGTGGSYGYTF. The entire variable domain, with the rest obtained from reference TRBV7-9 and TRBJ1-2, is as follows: DTGVSQNPRHKITKRGQNVTFRCDPISEHNRLYWYRQTLGQGPEFLTYFQNEAQLEKSRLLSDRFSAERPKGSFSTLEIQRTEQGDSAMYLCASSGGTGGSYGYTFGSGTRLTVV.

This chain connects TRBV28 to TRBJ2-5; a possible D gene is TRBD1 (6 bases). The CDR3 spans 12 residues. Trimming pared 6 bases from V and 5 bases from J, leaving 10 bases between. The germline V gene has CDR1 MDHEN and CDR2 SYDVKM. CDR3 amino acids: CASSTGYETQYF. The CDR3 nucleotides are TGTGCCAGCAGCACAGGGTACGAGACCCAGTACTTC.

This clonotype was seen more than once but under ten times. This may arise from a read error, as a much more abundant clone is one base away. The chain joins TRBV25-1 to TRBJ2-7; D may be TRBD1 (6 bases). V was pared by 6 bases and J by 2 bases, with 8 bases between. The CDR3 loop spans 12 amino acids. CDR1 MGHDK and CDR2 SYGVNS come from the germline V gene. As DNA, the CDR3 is TGTGCCAGCAGGTGGGACACCTACGAGCAGTACTTC. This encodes CASRWDTYEQYF.

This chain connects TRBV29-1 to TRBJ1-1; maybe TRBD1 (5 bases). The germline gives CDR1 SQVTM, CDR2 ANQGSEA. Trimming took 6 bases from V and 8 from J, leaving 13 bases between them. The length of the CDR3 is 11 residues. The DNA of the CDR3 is TGCAGCGTGACCGACGGGGGAGAAGCTTTCTTT. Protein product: CSVTDGGEAFF.

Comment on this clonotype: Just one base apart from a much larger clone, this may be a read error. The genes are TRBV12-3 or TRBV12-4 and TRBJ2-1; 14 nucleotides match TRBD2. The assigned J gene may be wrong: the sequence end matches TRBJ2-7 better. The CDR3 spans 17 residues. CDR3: CASSLTTGTSGRNEQYF. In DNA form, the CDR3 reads TGTGCCAGCAGTTTAACCACCGGGACTAGCGGGAGAAATGAGCAGTACTTC.

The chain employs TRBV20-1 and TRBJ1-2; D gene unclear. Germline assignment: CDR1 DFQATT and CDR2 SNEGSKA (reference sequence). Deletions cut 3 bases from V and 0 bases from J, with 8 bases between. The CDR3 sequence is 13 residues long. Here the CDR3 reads CSASTSANYGYTF. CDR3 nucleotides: TGCAGTGCTAGCACCTCCGCTAACTATGGCTACACCTTC.

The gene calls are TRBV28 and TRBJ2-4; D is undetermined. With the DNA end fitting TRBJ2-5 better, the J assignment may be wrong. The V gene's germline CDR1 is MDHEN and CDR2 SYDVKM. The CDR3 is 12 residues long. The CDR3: CASSSSVETQYF. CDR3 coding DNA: TGTGCCAGCAGTTCTTCCGTCGAGACCCAGTACTTC.

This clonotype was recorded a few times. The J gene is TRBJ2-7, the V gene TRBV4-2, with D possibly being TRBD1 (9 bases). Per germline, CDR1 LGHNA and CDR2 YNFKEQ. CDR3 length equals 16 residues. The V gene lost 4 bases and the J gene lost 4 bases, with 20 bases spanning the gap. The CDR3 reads CASSPPGGTGLYEQYF. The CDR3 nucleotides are TGTGCCAGCAGCCCACCGGGAGGGACAGGGCTGTACGAGCAGTACTTC.

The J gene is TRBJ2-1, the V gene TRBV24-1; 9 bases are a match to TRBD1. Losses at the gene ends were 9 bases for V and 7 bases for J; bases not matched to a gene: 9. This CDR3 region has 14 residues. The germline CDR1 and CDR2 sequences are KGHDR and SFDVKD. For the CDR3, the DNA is TGTGCCACCTCAACCGGGACAGGGCTGAATGAGCAGTTCTTC. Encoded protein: CATSTGTGLNEQFF.

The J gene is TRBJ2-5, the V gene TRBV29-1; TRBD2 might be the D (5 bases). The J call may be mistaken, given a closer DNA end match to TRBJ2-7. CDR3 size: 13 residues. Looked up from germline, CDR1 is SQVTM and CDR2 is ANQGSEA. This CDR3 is CSVVGPLRGEQYF. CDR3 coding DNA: TGCAGCGTTGTCGGACCCCTCCGGGGCGAGCAGTACTTC.

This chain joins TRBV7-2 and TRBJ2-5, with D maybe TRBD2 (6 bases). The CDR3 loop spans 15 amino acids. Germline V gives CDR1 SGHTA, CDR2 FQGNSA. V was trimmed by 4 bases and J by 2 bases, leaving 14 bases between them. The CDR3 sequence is CASSSLRGPQETQYF. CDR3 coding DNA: TGTGCCAGCAGCTCCCTGCGGGGACCTCAAGAGACCCAGTACTTC.

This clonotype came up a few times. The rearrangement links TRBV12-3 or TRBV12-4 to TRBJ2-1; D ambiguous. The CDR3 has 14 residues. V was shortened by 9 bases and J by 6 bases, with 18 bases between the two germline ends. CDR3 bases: TGTGCCAGTACCCATCCCTCCAAGGGCAATGAGCAGTTCTTC. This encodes CASTHPSKGNEQFF.

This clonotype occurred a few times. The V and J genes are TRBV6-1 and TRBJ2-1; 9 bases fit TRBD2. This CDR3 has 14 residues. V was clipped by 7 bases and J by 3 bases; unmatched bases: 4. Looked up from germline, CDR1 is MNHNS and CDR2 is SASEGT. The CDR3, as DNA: TGTGCCAGCACAGCGGGAGGAGGCTACAATGAGCAGTTCTTC. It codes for CASTAGGGYNEQFF.

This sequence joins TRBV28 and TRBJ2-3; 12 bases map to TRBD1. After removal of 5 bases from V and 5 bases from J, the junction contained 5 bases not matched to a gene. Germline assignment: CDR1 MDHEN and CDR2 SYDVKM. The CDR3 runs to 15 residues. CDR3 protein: CASSAGTGGRDTQYF. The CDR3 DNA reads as TGTGCCAGCAGTGCCGGGACAGGGGGCAGAGATACGCAGTATTTT.

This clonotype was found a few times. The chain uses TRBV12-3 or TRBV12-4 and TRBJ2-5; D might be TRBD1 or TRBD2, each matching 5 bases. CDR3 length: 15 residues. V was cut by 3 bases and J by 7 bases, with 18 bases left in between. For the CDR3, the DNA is TGTGCCAGCAGTTTGGGGACCGCGGAGGCGGCGACCCAGTACTTC. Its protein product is CASSLGTAEAATQYF.

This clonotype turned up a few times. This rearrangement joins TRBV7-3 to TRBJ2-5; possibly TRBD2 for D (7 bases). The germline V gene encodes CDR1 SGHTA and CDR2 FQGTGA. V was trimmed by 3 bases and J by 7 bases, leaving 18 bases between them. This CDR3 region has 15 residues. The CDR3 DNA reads TGTGCCAGCAGCTTCGATCAAGGGGGGGGACGGACCCAGTACTTC. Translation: CASSFDQGGGRTQYF.

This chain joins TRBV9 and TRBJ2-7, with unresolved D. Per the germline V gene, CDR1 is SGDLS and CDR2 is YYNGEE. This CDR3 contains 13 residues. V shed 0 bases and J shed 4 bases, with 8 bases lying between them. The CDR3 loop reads CASSVAPTYEQYF. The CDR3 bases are TGTGCCAGCAGCGTAGCTCCCACATACGAGCAGTACTTC. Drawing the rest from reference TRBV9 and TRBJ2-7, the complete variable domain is DSGVTQTPKHLITATGQRVTLRCSPRSGDLSVYWYQQSLDQGLQFLIQYYNGEERAKGNILERFSAQQFPDLHSELNLSSLELGDSALYFCASSVAPTYEQYFGPGTRLTVT.

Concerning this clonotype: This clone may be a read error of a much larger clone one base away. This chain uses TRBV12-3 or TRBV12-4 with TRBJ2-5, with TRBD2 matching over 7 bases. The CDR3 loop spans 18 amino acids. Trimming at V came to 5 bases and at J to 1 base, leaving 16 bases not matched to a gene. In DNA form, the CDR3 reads TGTGCCAGCAGTAAGACTAGCAGGAGTAGTTGGGGCCAAGAGACCCAGTACTTC. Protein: CASSKTSRSSWGQETQYF.

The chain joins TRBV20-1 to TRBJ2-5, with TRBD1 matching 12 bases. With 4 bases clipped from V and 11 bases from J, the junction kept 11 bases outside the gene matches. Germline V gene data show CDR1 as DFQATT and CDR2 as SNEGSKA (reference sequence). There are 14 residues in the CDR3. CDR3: CSAKPGQGANEQYF. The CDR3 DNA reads TGCAGTGCTAAACCGGGACAGGGGGCAAATGAGCAGTACTTC.

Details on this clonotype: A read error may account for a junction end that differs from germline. CDR3 protein: CSVESSGVPETQYF. As DNA, the CDR3 is TGTAGCGTTGAGTCCAGCGGGGTCCCCGAGACCCAGTACTTC. The genes are TRBV29-1 and TRBJ2-5, with 7 bases identical to TRBD2. The germline V gene has CDR1 SQVTM and CDR2 ANQGSEA. The CDR3 extends over 14 amino acids.